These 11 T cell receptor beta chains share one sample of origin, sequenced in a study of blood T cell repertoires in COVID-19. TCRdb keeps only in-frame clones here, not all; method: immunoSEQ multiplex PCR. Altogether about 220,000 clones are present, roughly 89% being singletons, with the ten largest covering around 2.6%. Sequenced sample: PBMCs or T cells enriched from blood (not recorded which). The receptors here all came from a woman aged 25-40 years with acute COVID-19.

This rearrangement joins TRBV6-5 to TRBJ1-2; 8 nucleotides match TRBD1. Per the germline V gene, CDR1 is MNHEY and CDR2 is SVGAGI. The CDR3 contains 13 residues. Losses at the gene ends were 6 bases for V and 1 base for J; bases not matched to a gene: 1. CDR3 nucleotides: TGTGCCAGCAGGACAGGGGTTAACTATGGCTACACCTTC. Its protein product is CASRTGVNYGYTF.

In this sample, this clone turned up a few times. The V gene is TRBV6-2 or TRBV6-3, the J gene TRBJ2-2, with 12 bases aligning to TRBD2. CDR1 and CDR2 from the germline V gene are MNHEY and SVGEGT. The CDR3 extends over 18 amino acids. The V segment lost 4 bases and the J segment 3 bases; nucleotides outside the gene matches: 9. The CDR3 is CASSSSSGGASHTGELFF. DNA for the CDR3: TGTGCCAGCAGTTCTTCTAGCGGGGGGGCCAGTCACACCGGGGAGCTGTTTTTT.

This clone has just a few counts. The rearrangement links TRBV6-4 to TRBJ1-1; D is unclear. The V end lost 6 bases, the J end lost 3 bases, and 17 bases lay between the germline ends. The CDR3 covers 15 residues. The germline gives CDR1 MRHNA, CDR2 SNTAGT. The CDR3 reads CASRPKSDWDTEAFF. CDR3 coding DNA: TGTGCCAGCAGGCCTAAATCTGACTGGGACACTGAAGCTTTCTTT.

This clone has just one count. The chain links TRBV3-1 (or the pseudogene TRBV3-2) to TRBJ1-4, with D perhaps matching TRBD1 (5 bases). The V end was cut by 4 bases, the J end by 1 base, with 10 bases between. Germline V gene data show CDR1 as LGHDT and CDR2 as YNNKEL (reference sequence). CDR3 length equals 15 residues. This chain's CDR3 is CASSRGEITNEKLFF. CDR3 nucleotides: TGTGCCAGCAGCCGGGGGGAAATAACTAATGAAAAACTGTTTTTT.

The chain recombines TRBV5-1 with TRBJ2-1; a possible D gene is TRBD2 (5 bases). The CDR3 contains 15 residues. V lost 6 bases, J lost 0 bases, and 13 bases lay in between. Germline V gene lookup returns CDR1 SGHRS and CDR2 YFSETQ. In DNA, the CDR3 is TGCGCCAGCAAGTTCGACTACAGCTCCTACAATGAGCAGTTCTTC. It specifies CASKFDYSSYNEQFF.

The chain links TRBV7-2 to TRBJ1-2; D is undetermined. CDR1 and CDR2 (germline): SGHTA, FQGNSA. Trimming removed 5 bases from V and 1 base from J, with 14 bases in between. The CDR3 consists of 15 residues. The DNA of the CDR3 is TGTGCCAGCAGCCCCGGAGGTAGCCTTAACTATGGCTACACCTTC. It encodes CASSPGGSLNYGYTF.

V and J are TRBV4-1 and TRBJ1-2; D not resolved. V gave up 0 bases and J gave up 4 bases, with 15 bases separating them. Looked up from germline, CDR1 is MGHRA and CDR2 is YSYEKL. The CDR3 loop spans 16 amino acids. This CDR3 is CASSQDQSGSGYGYTF. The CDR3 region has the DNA TGCGCCAGCAGCCAAGACCAAAGCGGATCCGGCTATGGCTACACCTTC.

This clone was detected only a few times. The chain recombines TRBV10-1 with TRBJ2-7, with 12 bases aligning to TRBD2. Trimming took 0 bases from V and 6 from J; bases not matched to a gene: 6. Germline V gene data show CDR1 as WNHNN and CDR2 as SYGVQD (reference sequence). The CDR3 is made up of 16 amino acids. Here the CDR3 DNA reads TGCGCCAGCAGTGAGTCTCCTAGCGGGGGGGCCGGCGAGCAGTACTTC. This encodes CASSESPSGGAGEQYF.

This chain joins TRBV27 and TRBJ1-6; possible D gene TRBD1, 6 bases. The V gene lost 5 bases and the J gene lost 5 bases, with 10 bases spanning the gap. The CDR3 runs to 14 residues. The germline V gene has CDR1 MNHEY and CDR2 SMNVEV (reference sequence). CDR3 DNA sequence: TGTGCCAGCAGTCTCGGGACACATAATTCACCCCTCCACTTT. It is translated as CASSLGTHNSPLHF.

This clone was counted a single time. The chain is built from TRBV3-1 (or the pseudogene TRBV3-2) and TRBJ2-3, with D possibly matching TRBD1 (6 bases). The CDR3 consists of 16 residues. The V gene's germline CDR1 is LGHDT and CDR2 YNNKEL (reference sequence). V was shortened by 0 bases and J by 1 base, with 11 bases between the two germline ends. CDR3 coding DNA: TGTGCCAGCAGCCAAGAAGGGGGTATGGGCACAGATACGCAGTATTTT. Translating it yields CASSQEGGMGTDTQYF.

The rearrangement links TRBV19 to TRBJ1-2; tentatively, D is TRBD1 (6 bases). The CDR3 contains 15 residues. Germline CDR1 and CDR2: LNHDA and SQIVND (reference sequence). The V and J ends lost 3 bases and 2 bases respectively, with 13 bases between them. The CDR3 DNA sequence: TGTGCCAGTAGTATGCAGCAGGGGTCGAACTATGGCTACACCTTC. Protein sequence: CASSMQQGSNYGYTF.